This record covers a single T cell receptor (beta chain). This clonotype was seen a handful of times. The antigen this receptor binds is unknown. No base quality information exists; no much larger clone differs at one position. The cysteine opens and the phenylalanine closes a CDR3 of 16 amino acids. The sequence is cut down to CDR3 DNA, 48 bases in frame from base 1. CDR1 SGDLS and CDR2 YYNGEE were looked up in the germline V gene. V loses 4 bases, J loses 2 bases, and the germline ends lie 16 bases apart. This sample was included in a study of CD8 T cells in ankylosing spondylitis (dated by TCRdb to about 2017). About the study as a whole: The study profiled T cell receptor beta repertoires in healthy donors and ankylosing spondylitis patients to find disease-linked TCR variants. In total, the full study cohort was made up of about 110 healthy donors and 25 to 30 ankylosing spondylitis patients. Peripheral blood was sampled, and synovial fluid was also collected from ankylosing spondylitis patients.

The paper's findings and limits, for the study overall: A TCR beta motif of several highly homologous amino acid variants appeared characteristic of blood from ankylosing spondylitis patients. Some motif variants were previously reported in synovial fluid and blood of reactive arthritis patients, suggesting common disease-initiation mechanisms. According to the report, matched synovial fluid samples from ankylosing spondylitis patients were significantly enriched for the disease-linked clones. The disease-linked clones showed a CD8+ phenotype and occurred at relatively low frequencies in peripheral blood.

The sample was run on an Illumina HiSeq 2500. Quantitative 5'-RACE with molecular barcodes was used to prepare TCR beta libraries. Per the source publication's procedure: To identify disease-linked TCR variants, a new computational method was used, one built on a probabilistic model of VDJ rearrangement. TCRdb applied fastp at Q25 and MiXCR to the public reads, then kept only in-frame beta chains. Each record represents a unique CDR3 protein, reported with the most common genes and DNA among its rows. TCRdb, not the authors, supplied the V and J calls. The sample profile shows more than 650,000 distinct CDR3 sequences; about 11% of them were found once. Together, the top ten hold 0.45% to 0.6% of the sample.

The source material was blood, either unsorted or a sorted T cell fraction (not recorded which). This receptor was taken from a male donor with ankylosing spondylitis. The chain is encoded by TRBV9 joined to TRBJ2-1; a weak D assignment points to TRBD1 (5 bases agree). The sequenced DNA is TGTGCCAGCAGCCCCCGGTGGGGCGAGACCTACAATGAGCAGTTCTTC. It specifies CASSPRWGETYNEQFF.